These 25 T cell receptor beta chains originate from one sample sequenced in a study of shared clonotypes between healthy human individuals. Produced via immunoSEQ multiplex PCR; TCRdb's table is partial and in-frame only. The sample yields 600,000 to 750,000 clones, about 92% seen once. The sequencing input was memory CD8+ T cells from PBMCs. Subset reported: CD45RO+ cells pooled with CCR7-negative TemRA cells. Receptors were obtained from a man younger than 35 in good health. Some clones in this sample may be carry-over from other donors' samples.

The chain couples TRBV18 to TRBJ2-5; 7 positions match TRBD1. Germline loops: CDR1 KGHSH, CDR2 LQKENI. V trimming: 3 bases; J trimming: 3 bases; junction bases outside the gene matches: 25. This CDR3 spans 21 amino acids. As DNA, the CDR3 is TGTGCCAGCTCACCTACCCACCCGACAGGGACCATAGCCTCAGGAAAAGAGACCCAGTACTTC. Its translation: CASSPTHPTGTIASGKETQYF.

CDR3 sequence (DNA): TGTGCCAGCAGCCAAGCACGAGCGGGAGGAGGCAATGAGCAGTTCTTC. Protein product: CASSQARAGGGNEQFF. The V gene is TRBV4-2, the J gene TRBJ2-1; 9 nucleotides agree with TRBD2. V shed 1 base and J 6 bases; nucleotides not matched to a gene: 7. The V gene's germline CDR1 is LGHNA and CDR2 YNFKEQ. The CDR3 extends over 16 amino acids.

This clone was detected only a few times. The rearrangement uses TRBV7-9 and TRBJ1-1; the D gene is possibly TRBD1 (6 bases). Germline-derived CDR1 and CDR2 are SEHNR and FQNEAQ (reference sequence). Trimming stripped 1 base from V and 0 bases from J, with 9 bases between. This CDR3 comprises 15 residues. The CDR3 reads CASSLEQGMNTEAFF. DNA for the CDR3: TGTGCCAGCAGCTTAGAACAGGGAATGAACACTGAAGCTTTCTTT.

The J gene is TRBJ1-2, the V gene TRBV29-1; no firm D call. Germline V CDR1 and CDR2: SQVTM, ANQGSEA. V dropped 4 bases and J dropped 6 bases, with 9 bases sitting between them. The CDR3 consists of 11 residues. CDR3 sequence: CSVVAGNGYTF. CDR3 coding DNA: TGCAGCGTTGTCGCGGGTAATGGCTACACCTTC.

The chain combines TRBV9 with TRBJ2-3, with 10 positions matching TRBD1. The ends lost 3 bases at V and 0 bases at J; junction bases unmatched: 7. The CDR3 contains 17 residues. Per the germline V gene, CDR1 is SGDLS and CDR2 is YYNGEE. CDR3 sequence reads: CASSAGTGEGSTDTQYF. CDR3 DNA sequence: TGTGCCAGCAGCGCAGGGACAGGGGAGGGGAGCACAGATACGCAGTATTTT.

The V gene is TRBV27, the J gene TRBJ1-4; D remains unclear. Per the germline V gene, CDR1 is MNHEY and CDR2 is SMNVEV (reference sequence). Between the trimmed V and J ends, which lost 0 bases and 4 bases, there was a span of 6 bases. The CDR3 has 14 residues. CDR3 residues: CASSLSGSNEKLFF. CDR3 DNA: TGTGCCAGCAGTTTATCAGGGAGTAATGAAAAACTGTTTTTT.

This rearrangement joins TRBV13 to TRBJ1-3, with D possibly matching TRBD1 (6 bases). The length of the CDR3 is 13 residues. Germline V gene data show CDR1 as PRHDT and CDR2 as FYEKMQ (reference sequence). The V and J ends lost 5 bases and 4 bases respectively, with 9 bases between them. CDR3 loop: CASSPQGGNTIYF. For the CDR3, the DNA is TGTGCCAGCAGCCCCCAGGGGGGAAACACCATATATTTT.

This rearrangement joins TRBV6-1 to TRBJ1-2; tentative D call: TRBD1 (5 bases). The CDR3 is 16 residues long. From germline, CDR1 is MNHNS and CDR2 SASEGT. Trimming took 3 bases from V and 10 from J, leaving 24 bases between them. The DNA of the CDR3 is TGTGCCAGCAGTGATTTCGGTCGATCCCCGACAGAGCACTACACCTTC. Encoded protein: CASSDFGRSPTEHYTF.

The chain uses TRBV2 and TRBJ2-7; 9 bases fit TRBD2. Per germline, CDR1 SNHLY and CDR2 FYNNEI. V lost 1 base, J lost 2 bases, and 6 bases stayed unmatched. The CDR3 is 16 residues long. CDR3 DNA sequence: TGTGCCAGCAGTGAAGATTTAGCGGGAGTCACCTACGAGCAGTACTTC. Its translation is CASSEDLAGVTYEQYF.

The rearrangement uses TRBV27 and TRBJ1-1, with TRBD1 matching over 8 bases. The germline gives CDR1 MNHEY, CDR2 SMNVEV (reference sequence). Trimming cost V 5 bases and J 5 bases; bases outside gene matches: 13. The length of the CDR3 is 16 residues. The DNA of the CDR3 is TGTGCCAGCAGTCCGCACCTCAGGGGGCGAAGGACTGAAGCTTTCTTT. It yields the protein CASSPHLRGRRTEAFF.

The chain has TRBV2 and TRBJ2-5, with D tentatively TRBD1 (6 bases). The DNA end lines up better with TRBJ2-7; the J call may be wrong. The germline gives CDR1 SNHLY, CDR2 FYNNEI. The CDR3 is 15 residues long. The CDR3 coding sequence is TGTGCCAGCAGAGAGGTGACAGGAATCACCCACGAGCAGTACTTC. Translating gives CASREVTGITHEQYF.

The J gene is TRBJ2-7, the V gene TRBV28; D perhaps matches TRBD2 (5 bases). Looked up from germline, CDR1 is MDHEN and CDR2 is SYDVKM. This CDR3 comprises 14 residues. Trimming pared 4 bases from V and 4 bases from J, leaving 14 bases between. The CDR3 sequence is CASSSLEREYEQYF. In nucleotides, the CDR3 is TGTGCCAGCAGTTCACTAGAGAGGGAATACGAGCAGTACTTC.

This clone was counted once. The chain joins TRBV19 to TRBJ2-7; TRBD2 is a possible D gene (5 bases). Trimming shortened V by 2 bases and J by 0 bases, and 14 bases separated the two germline ends. Germline assignment: CDR1 LNHDA and CDR2 SQIVND (reference sequence). The CDR3 length is 16 residues. CDR3 amino acids: CASSISSRKSSYEQYF. The DNA for the CDR3 is TGTGCCAGTAGTATATCTAGCAGGAAGAGCTCCTACGAGCAGTACTTC.

This clone was observed a single time. V usage is TRBV28 and J usage is TRBJ2-3; 16 bases match TRBD2. The CDR3 is made up of 18 amino acids. Trimming at V came to 3 bases and at J to 2 bases, leaving 5 bases not matched to a gene. The V gene's germline CDR1 is MDHEN and CDR2 SYDVKM. As DNA, the CDR3 is TGTGCCAGCAGTTTCCGGGGACTAGCGGGAGGGAACACAGATACGCAGTATTTT. It encodes CASSFRGLAGGNTDTQYF.

The V and J genes are TRBV13 and TRBJ1-2; D gene uncertain. The V end lost 3 bases, the J end lost 8 bases, and 10 bases lay between the germline ends. The CDR3 consists of 12 residues. Germline loops: CDR1 PRHDT, CDR2 FYEKMQ (reference sequence). The chain's CDR3 is CASSFVSGGYTF. The CDR3 nucleotides are TGTGCCAGCAGCTTTGTTTCGGGGGGCTACACCTTC.

The gene calls are TRBV5-6 and TRBJ1-1; D ambiguous. The CDR3 loop spans 16 amino acids. CDR1 is SGHDT, CDR2 YYEEEE, per germline. The V end lost 0 bases, the J end lost 4 bases, and 16 bases lay between the germline ends. CDR3 coding DNA: TGTGCCAGCAGCTTGGCCTTAACCTCCCATAGCACTGAAGCTTTCTTT. Encoded protein: CASSLALTSHSTEAFF.

The chain employs TRBV5-1 and TRBJ1-2; D remains unclear. The germline CDR1 and CDR2 sequences are SGHRS and YFSETQ. V shed 6 bases and J shed 1 base, with 13 bases lying between them. CDR3 length equals 14 residues. CDR3 bases: TGCGCCAGCACCTATGAATCCCTTAACTATGGCTACACCTTC. This translates into CASTYESLNYGYTF.

The genes are TRBV27 and TRBJ1-1; TRBD1 aligns across 7 bases. CDR1 is MNHEY, CDR2 SMNVEV, per germline (reference sequence). V was pared by 0 bases and J by 5 bases, with 3 bases of the junction left unmatched. The CDR3 has 14 residues. CDR3 coding DNA: TGTGCCAGCAGTTTATCAGGGGGCCATACTGAAGCTTTCTTT. This gives the protein CASSLSGGHTEAFF.

In the case of this clone: This probably arose from a read error, given a far larger clone one base away. This same CDR3 is encoded by further DNA sequences in the sample. The chain recombines TRBV5-6 with TRBJ1-2; D uncertain. Germline V gene lookup returns CDR1 SGHDT and CDR2 YYEEEE. This CDR3 has 15 residues. V shed 2 bases and J shed 6 bases, with 17 bases lying between them. In DNA, the CDR3 is TGTGCCAGCAGCTTCTCCTTGAGGGATTTGGATGGCTACACCTTC. It encodes CASSFSLRDLDGYTF.

The CDR3 region is CASSVEGFGANVLTF. In DNA, the CDR3 is TGTGCCAGCAGCGTAGAAGGGTTCGGGGCCAACGTCCTGACTTTC. The chain has TRBV9 and TRBJ2-6; D is undetermined. The CDR3 runs to 15 residues. V lost 0 bases to trimming and J lost 4 bases, with 8 bases between them. The V gene's germline CDR1 is SGDLS and CDR2 YYNGEE.

A few counts support this clone. The V gene is TRBV7-2, the J gene TRBJ2-7; 7 nucleotides agree with TRBD2. Germline values: CDR1 SGHTA, CDR2 FQGNSA. The CDR3 has 14 residues. V gave up 2 bases and J gave up 3 bases; unmatched junction bases: 4. The CDR3 DNA reads as TGTGCCAGCAGCTTATTTCGCGGGGGCTACGAGCAGTACTTC. As protein: CASSLFRGGYEQYF.

The chain joins TRBV28 to TRBJ1-3; D gene unclear. Trimming removed 6 bases at V and 4 bases at J, with 16 bases between. The CDR3 is made up of 15 amino acids. Germline loops: CDR1 MDHEN, CDR2 SYDVKM. The CDR3 sequence: CASSPMLGTGNTIYF. The CDR3 nucleotides read TGTGCCAGCAGCCCAATGCTGGGAACGGGAAACACCATATATTTT. The whole variable domain, remainder taken from reference TRBV28 and TRBJ1-3, is DVKVTQSSRYLVKRTGEKVFLECVQDMDHENMFWYRQDPGLGLRLIYFSYDVKMKEKGDIPEGYSVSREKKERFSLILESASTNQTSMYLCASSPMLGTGNTIYFGEGSWLTVV.

The CDR3 loop reads CASSSPRGYEQYF. The CDR3 bases are TGTGCCAGCAGCTCCCCGAGGGGCTACGAGCAGTACTTC. V and J are TRBV11-3 and TRBJ2-7; D is perhaps TRBD1 or TRBD2 (5 bases each). This CDR3 spans 13 amino acids. The germline gives CDR1 SGHNT, CDR2 YENEEA. Trimming left V 4 bases short and J 3 bases short, with 10 bases between.

This clone appeared a few times. This rearrangement joins TRBV4-2 to TRBJ1-3; D gene ambiguous. Trimming stripped 4 bases from V and 3 bases from J, with 10 bases between. The CDR3 has 14 residues. Germline V gene sequence: CDR1 LGHNA, CDR2 YNFKEQ. This CDR3 reads CASSPGILGNTIYF. The CDR3, as DNA: TGTGCCAGCAGCCCCGGGATCCTTGGAAACACCATATATTTT.

The gene calls are TRBV7-8 and TRBJ1-1, with D unresolved. V lost 7 bases to trimming and J lost 2 bases, with 8 bases between them. The CDR3 contains 12 residues. Germline V gives CDR1 SGHVS, CDR2 FQNEAQ. The CDR3 loop is CASTIVNTEAFF. CDR3 bases: TGTGCCAGCACAATCGTTAACACTGAAGCTTTCTTT.